This TCR beta chain was identified during a study of spatial heterogeneity in lung cancer. Whole-study context: Untreated early-stage non-small cell lung cancer patients, approximately 79 in total, were the donors.

This clonotype came up a few times. The CDR3 is 14 residues long. The V segment lost 5 bases and the J segment 2 bases; nucleotides outside the gene matches: 0. Regarding time point: blood at routine non-recurrence follow-up after resection. Unsorted whole RNA from tumor, nontumor lung or frozen PBMC underwent sequencing. TCRdb used MiXCR to reprocess the 5' RACE reads, holding one entry per CDR3 protein. The sample shows about 52,000 distinct CDR3 sequences, more than 6.5% of them seen only once. The chain combines TRBV12-3 or TRBV12-4 with TRBJ2-1; 10 nucleotides line up with TRBD2. The input for sequencing was PBMCs, taken at follow-up. This TCR came from a female donor with early-stage non-small cell lung cancer. CDR3 sequence (DNA): TGTGCCAGCAGTAGCGGGGGGGCCTACAATGAGCAGTTCTTC. Protein: CASSSGGAYNEQFF.